A selection of T cell receptor beta chains follows, all from one sample in a study of CD8 T cells in ankylosing spondylitis. TCRdb re-analysed the 5' RACE reads in MiXCR, keeping a single row per CDR3 protein. The sample consists of roughly 470,000 distinct CDR3 sequences, 25% to 30% of them appearing once. The sequenced material came from blood, either unsorted or a sorted T cell fraction (not recorded which). The receptors were sampled from a male donor with ankylosing spondylitis. The CDR3 runs from the conserved cysteine through the conserved F or W. The D gene is left open where the match is weak. Rows may omit the clone size; those that give it use once, few, many or a size class.

d_call	clone_size	v_call	j_call	cdr3_nt	cdr3_aa
NA	NA	TRBV5-1	TRBJ2-1	TGCGCCAGCAGCTTGGGCGACCGAGATGGCGATGAGCAGTTCTTC	CASSLGDRDGDEQFF
NA	few	TRBV7-9	TRBJ1-2	TGTGCCAGCAGCTCGGCCGGACAGTCCTCTTTTCTTGATGGCTACACCTTC	CASSSAGQSSFLDGYTF
NA	NA	TRBV7-9	TRBJ2-4	TGTGCCAGCAGCCTCCCTCTAGGGGACATTCAGTACTTC	CASSLPLGDIQYF
NA	few	TRBV27	TRBJ2-5	TGTGCCAGCAGTTCCTCGGACCGCCCCGGCGAGACCCAGTACTTC	CASSSSDRPGETQYF
TRBD1	NA	TRBV5-4	TRBJ2-1	TGTGCCAGCAGACAGGGGGTGCACAATGAGCAGTTCTTC	CASRQGVHNEQFF
NA	NA	TRBV12-3/TRBV12-4	TRBJ1-2	TGTGCCAGCAGTTTTGGATTAATGGGCGGCTATGGCTACACCTTC	CASSFGLMGGYGYTF
TRBD1	NA	TRBV3-1	TRBJ1-2	TGTGCCAGCAGCCAAGTAAGGACAGGGGGTTTTGGCTACACCTTC	CASSQVRTGGFGYTF
NA	few	TRBV12-3/TRBV12-4	TRBJ1-5	TGTGCCAGCAGTTCCCGGGGTAGAGGGGGACCGAATCAGCCCCAGCATTTT	CASSSRGRGGPNQPQHF
NA	few	TRBV20-1	TRBJ1-5	TGCAGTGCTGCTCAGCCCCAGCATTTT	CSAAQPQHF
NA	few	TRBV5-1	TRBJ2-1	TGCGCCAGCAGCTTGGGTATGGCAGGGTTATACAATGAGCAGTTCTTC	CASSLGMAGLYNEQFF
TRBD2	NA	TRBV24-1	TRBJ2-3	TGTGCCACCGGGGGAGGGCTCGGGGCCCGAACAGATACGCAGTATTTT	CATGGGLGARTDTQYF
TRBD1	few	TRBV29-1	TRBJ2-1	TGCAGCGTAGCGACAGGGATCGGTCTTAATGAGCAGTTCTTC	CSVATGIGLNEQFF
TRBD2	NA	TRBV27	TRBJ2-1	TGTGCCAGCAGACCCGGTGGCGGGAGGATGAATGAGCAGTTCTTC	CASRPGGGRMNEQFF
NA	few	TRBV12-5	TRBJ2-1	TGTGCTAGTGGTTTGTCCGGGGGAGGGGGAAATGAGCAGTTCTTC	CASGLSGGGGNEQFF
NA	few	TRBV5-1	TRBJ1-1	TGCGCCAGCAGCTCAAGCGGACAGATGAACACTGAAGCTTTCTTT	CASSSSGQMNTEAFF
TRBD2	few	TRBV5-1	TRBJ2-1	TGCGCCAGCAGCTCCGGACTAGCGGGAACACCCGAGCAGTTCTTC	CASSSGLAGTPEQFF
NA	few	TRBV5-1	TRBJ2-5	TGCGCCAGCAGCCACTCGGACGGTGGGGAGACCCAGTACTTC	CASSHSDGGETQYF
NA	NA	TRBV16	TRBJ2-7	TGTGCCAGCAGCCTCTTTGGGGAGGTTTCAGACGAGCAGTACTTC	CASSLFGEVSDEQYF
TRBD1	few	TRBV3-1	TRBJ1-1	TGTGCCAGCAGCCAAGGGACAGGATCCACTGAAGCTTTCTTT	CASSQGTGSTEAFF
NA	NA	TRBV12-3/TRBV12-4	TRBJ2-7	TGTGCCAGCACTCAAGACTGGCGCCCCTACGAGCAGTACTTC	CASTQDWRPYEQYF
NA	NA	TRBV9	TRBJ2-2	TGTGCCAGCAGCGTAGGACAGAACACCGGGGAGCTGTTTTTT	CASSVGQNTGELFF
TRBD2	NA	TRBV12-3/TRBV12-4	TRBJ2-1	TGTGCCAGCACCCCGGGACTAGCGAATGATGAGCAGTTCTTC	CASTPGLANDEQFF
TRBD2	few	TRBV3-1	TRBJ2-1	TGTGCCAGCAGCTTCACTAGCGGGAGGCACAATGAGCAGTTCTTC	CASSFTSGRHNEQFF
NA	NA	TRBV12-3/TRBV12-4	TRBJ1-6	TGTGCCAGCAGTCTCGGGGGGACCCCCGGAGCCCTCCACTTT	CASSLGGTPGALHF
TRBD2	few	TRBV20-1	TRBJ2-1	TGCAGTGCTAGAGACGGGACTAGCAGCTACAATGAGCAGTTCTTC	CSARDGTSSYNEQFF
NA	few	TRBV12-3/TRBV12-4	TRBJ2-7	TGTGCCAGCAGTTTAAGACAGGCTACCTCCTACGAGCAGTACTTC	CASSLRQATSYEQYF
NA	NA	TRBV9	TRBJ2-3	TGTGCCAGCAGCGTAGCCCCCATCAGCACAGATACGCAGTATTTT	CASSVAPISTDTQYF
TRBD1	many	TRBV29-1	TRBJ2-7	TGCAGCGGGGGACAGGGTATCTACGAGCAGTACTTC	CSGGQGIYEQYF
NA	NA	TRBV18	TRBJ1-3	TGTGCCAGCTCTCAAAGTTCGAGCTCTGGAAACACCATATATTTT	CASSQSSSSGNTIYF
TRBD2	few	TRBV9	TRBJ2-5	TGTGCCAGCAGCGTAGGTGCTAGCGGGAGAGGGGAGACCCAGTACTTC	CASSVGASGRGETQYF
NA	NA	TRBV20-1	TRBJ2-1	TGCAGTGCTAGCCCCCGGGCTGATGAGCAGTTCTTC	CSASPRADEQFF
NA	NA	TRBV29-1	TRBJ2-7	TGCAGCGTTGAAAGCGGGTGTCTCTACGAGCAGTACTTC	CSVESGCLYEQYF
TRBD1	few	TRBV6-5	TRBJ1-4	TGTGCCAGCAGTTGGGACAGGGGTGGTGAAAAACTGTTTTTT	CASSWDRGGEKLFF
NA	few	TRBV27	TRBJ1-1	TGTGCCAGCAGTAAAAATCAGGGGCGGACTGAAGCTTTCTTT	CASSKNQGRTEAFF
NA	many	TRBV11-2	TRBJ1-5	TGTGCCAGCAGCTTAGATCAGGCTCAGCCCCAGCATTTT	CASSLDQAQPQHF
TRBD1	NA	TRBV12-3/TRBV12-4	TRBJ1-2	TGTGCCAGCAGCCTGGGACAGGCCGCTTCCGACTACACCTTC	CASSLGQAASDYTF